The 8 T cell receptor beta chains below all came from one sample that was sequenced in a study of blood T cell repertoires in COVID-19. Profiled with immunoSEQ multiplex PCR; TCRdb holds only in-frame clones, not every one. The table records under 65,000 clones, about 90% of them present only once. The sample taken for sequencing was peripheral blood. These receptors originate from an elderly man in a cohort sampled during active COVID-19.

This chain links TRBV12-5 with TRBJ1-1, with TRBD1 identical over 7 bases. The CDR3 covers 13 residues. V shed 1 base, J shed 7 bases, and the junction held 3 bases outside the gene matches. CDR1 is LGHNT and CDR2 is FRNRAP in the germline V gene. This CDR3 is CASGLAQGIEAFF. In nucleotides, the CDR3 is TGTGCTAGTGGTTTGGCACAGGGGATTGAAGCTTTCTTT.

The gene calls are TRBV27 and TRBJ1-1; maybe TRBD1 (6 bases). V dropped 3 bases and J dropped 4 bases, with 9 bases sitting between them. The CDR3 is 13 amino acids. Germline-derived CDR1 and CDR2 are MNHEY and SMNVEV (reference sequence). The CDR3: CASSFNRATEAFF. The CDR3 nucleotides are TGTGCCAGCAGTTTCAACAGGGCCACTGAAGCTTTCTTT.

This clone was counted between two and nine times. The J gene is TRBJ2-3, the V gene TRBV7-9, with a weak D call TRBD1 (6 bases). Germline assignment: CDR1 SEHNR and CDR2 FQNEAQ (reference sequence). The CDR3 loop spans 13 amino acids. The ends were cut back, 6 bases at V and 6 bases at J, with 13 bases in the middle. The CDR3 loop is CASRHRETDTQYF. In DNA, the CDR3 is TGTGCCAGCAGACACAGGGAGACTGATACGCAGTATTTT.

CDR3 nucleotides: TGTGCCAGCTCTCCCGGACAGGGGGATTACACTGAAGCTTTCTTT. Residues: CASSPGQGDYTEAFF. The gene calls are TRBV18 and TRBJ1-1; 10 bases map to TRBD1. Unmatched junction bases numbered 7, after V lost 6 bases and J lost 3 bases. CDR1 KGHSH and CDR2 LQKENI come from the germline V gene. The length of the CDR3 is 15 residues.

The CDR3 sequence is CASTLSRGGNQPQHF. CDR3 DNA: TGTGCCAGCACGTTGTCCAGGGGCGGCAATCAGCCCCAGCATTTT. V usage is TRBV6-5 and J usage is TRBJ1-5, with TRBD1 as a possible D gene (6 bases). V lost 7 bases to trimming and J lost 2 bases, with 15 bases between them. Germline V CDR1 and CDR2: MNHEY, SVGAGI. The CDR3 loop spans 15 amino acids.

The chain employs TRBV2 and TRBJ2-7, with a possible D match to TRBD2 (5 bases). The CDR3 has 14 amino acids. The V gene lost 3 bases and the J gene lost 0 bases, with 9 bases spanning the gap. Germline CDR1 SNHLY, CDR2 FYNNEI. CDR3 in amino acids: CASSERGSSYEQYF. As DNA, the CDR3 is TGTGCCAGCAGTGAGAGAGGGAGCTCCTACGAGCAGTACTTC.

This clone was counted between two and nine times. The gene calls are TRBV2 and TRBJ1-5, with TRBD1 matching 7 bases. This CDR3 has 14 residues. Per the germline V gene, CDR1 is SNHLY and CDR2 is FYNNEI. V gave up 6 bases and J gave up 3 bases; unmatched junction bases: 5. The CDR3, as DNA: TGTGCCAGCAGAGGAGGGACAGTCAATCAGCCCCAGCATTTT. Translation: CASRGGTVNQPQHF.

The rearrangement joins TRBV7-6 to TRBJ1-1; 10 positions match TRBD1. Germline V CDR1 and CDR2: SGHVS, FNYEAQ. The CDR3 totals 17 residues. Trimming at V came to 5 bases and at J to 3 bases, leaving 12 bases not matched to a gene. The CDR3 loop is CASSLKSGGQGHTEAFF. The CDR3 bases are TGTGCCAGCAGCCTCAAGAGTGGGGGACAGGGGCACACTGAAGCTTTCTTT.